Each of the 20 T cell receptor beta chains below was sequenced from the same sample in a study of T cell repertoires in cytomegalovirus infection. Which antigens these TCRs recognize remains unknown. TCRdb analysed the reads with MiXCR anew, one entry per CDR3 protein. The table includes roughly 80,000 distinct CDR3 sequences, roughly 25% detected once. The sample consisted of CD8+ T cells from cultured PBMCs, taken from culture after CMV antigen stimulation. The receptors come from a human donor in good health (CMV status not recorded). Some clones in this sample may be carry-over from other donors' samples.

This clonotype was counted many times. The CDR3 loop is CASSLRFDRTDTQYF. CDR3 nucleotides: TGTGCCAGCAGCTTACGGTTTGACCGCACAGATACGCAGTATTTT. The chain couples TRBV7-9 to TRBJ2-3; no reliable D call. This CDR3 region has 15 residues. V was trimmed by 2 bases and J by 1 base, leaving 10 bases between them. The germline V gene encodes CDR1 SEHNR and CDR2 FQNEAQ (reference sequence).

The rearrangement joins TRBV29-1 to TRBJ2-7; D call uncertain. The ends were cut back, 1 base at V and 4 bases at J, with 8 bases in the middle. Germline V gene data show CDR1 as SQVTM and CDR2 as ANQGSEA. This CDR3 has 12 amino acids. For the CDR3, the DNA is TGCAGCGTTGAAGGTCCGGGTTACGAGCAGTACTTC. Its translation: CSVEGPGYEQYF.

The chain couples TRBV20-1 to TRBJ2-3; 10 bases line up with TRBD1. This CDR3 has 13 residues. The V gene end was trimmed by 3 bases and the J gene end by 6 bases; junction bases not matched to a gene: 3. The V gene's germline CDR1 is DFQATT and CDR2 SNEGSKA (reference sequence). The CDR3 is CSARWTGGDTQYF. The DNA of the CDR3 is TGCAGTGCTAGGTGGACAGGGGGTGATACGCAGTATTTT.

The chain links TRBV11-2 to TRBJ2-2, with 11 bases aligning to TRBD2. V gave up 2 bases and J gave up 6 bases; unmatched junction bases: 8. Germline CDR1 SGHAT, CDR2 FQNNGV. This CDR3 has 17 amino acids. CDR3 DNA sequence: TGTGCCAGCAGCTTATGGCCTAGCGGGGGGAGACCCGGGGAGCTGTTTTTT. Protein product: CASSLWPSGGRPGELFF.

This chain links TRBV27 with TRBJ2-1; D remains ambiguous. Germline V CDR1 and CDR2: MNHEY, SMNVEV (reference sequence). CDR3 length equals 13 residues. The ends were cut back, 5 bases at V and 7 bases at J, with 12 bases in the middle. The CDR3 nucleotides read TGTGCCAGCAGTCCGCCCAGGAGAAATGAGCAGTTCTTC. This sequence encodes CASSPPRRNEQFF.

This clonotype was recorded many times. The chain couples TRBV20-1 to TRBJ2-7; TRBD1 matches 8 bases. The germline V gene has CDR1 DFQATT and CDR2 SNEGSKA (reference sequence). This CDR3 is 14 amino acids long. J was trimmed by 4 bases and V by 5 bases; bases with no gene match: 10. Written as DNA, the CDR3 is TGCAGTGCTCTACCAGACAGGGGAGAATACGAGCAGTACTTC. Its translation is CSALPDRGEYEQYF.

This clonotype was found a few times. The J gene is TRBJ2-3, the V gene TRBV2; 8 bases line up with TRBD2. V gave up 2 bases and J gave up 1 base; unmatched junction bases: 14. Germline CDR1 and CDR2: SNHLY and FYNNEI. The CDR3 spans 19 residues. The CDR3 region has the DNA TGTGCCAGCAGTGAATTAGGTCGTGGACTAGCTTCGGGCACAGATACGCAGTATTTT. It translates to CASSELGRGLASGTDTQYF.

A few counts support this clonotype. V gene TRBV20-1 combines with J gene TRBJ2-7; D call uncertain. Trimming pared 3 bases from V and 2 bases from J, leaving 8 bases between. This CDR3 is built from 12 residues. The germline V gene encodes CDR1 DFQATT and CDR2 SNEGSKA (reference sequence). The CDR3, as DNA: TGCAGTGCTAGTGACGTCCCCTACGAGCAGTACTTC. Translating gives CSASDVPYEQYF.

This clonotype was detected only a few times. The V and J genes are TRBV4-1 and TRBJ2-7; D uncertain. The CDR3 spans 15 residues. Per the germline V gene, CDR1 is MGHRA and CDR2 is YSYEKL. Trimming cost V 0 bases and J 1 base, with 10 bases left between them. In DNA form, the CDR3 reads TGCGCCAGCAGCCAAGATAGTGGCATATCCTACGAGCAGTACTTC. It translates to CASSQDSGISYEQYF.

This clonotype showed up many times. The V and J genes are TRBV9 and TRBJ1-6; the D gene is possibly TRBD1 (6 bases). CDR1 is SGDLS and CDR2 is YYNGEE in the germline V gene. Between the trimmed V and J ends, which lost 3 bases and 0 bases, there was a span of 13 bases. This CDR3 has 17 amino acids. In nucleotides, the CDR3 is TGTGCCAGCAGCGGTGGACAGCCTAGCTCCTATAATTCACCCCTCCACTTT. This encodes CASSGGQPSSYNSPLHF.

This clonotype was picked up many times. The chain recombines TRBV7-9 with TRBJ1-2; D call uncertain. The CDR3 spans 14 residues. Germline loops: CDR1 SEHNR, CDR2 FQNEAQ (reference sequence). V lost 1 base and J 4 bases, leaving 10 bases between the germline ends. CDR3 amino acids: CASSLGVGTYGYTF. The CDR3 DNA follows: TGTGCCAGCAGCTTAGGGGTCGGAACCTATGGCTACACCTTC.

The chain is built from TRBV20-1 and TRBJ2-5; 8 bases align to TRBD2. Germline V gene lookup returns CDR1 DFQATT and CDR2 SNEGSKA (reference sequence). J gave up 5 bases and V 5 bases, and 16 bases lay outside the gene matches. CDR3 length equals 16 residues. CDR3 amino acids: CSAPPQPSGGRETQYF. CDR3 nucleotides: TGCAGTGCTCCACCCCAGCCCAGCGGGGGTAGGGAGACCCAGTACTTC.

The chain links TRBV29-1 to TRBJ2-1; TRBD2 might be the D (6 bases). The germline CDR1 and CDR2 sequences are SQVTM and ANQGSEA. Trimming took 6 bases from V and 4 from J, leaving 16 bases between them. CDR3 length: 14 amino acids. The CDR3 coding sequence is TGCAGCGTGTCCGGGACTTTATATTACAATGAGCAGTTCTTC. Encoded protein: CSVSGTLYYNEQFF.

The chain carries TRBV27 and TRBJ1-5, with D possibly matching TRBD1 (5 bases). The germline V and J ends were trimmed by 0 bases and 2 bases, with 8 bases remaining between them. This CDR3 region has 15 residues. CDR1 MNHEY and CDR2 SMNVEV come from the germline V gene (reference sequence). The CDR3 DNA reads TGTGCCAGCAGTTTATCGATGGGGGGCAATCAGCCCCAGCATTTT. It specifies CASSLSMGGNQPQHF.

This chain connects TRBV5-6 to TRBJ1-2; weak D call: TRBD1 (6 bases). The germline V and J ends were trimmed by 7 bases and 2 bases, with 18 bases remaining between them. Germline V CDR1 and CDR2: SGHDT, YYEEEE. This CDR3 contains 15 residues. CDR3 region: CASETEQGLNYGYTF. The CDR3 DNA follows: TGTGCCAGCGAAACCGAACAGGGTTTAAACTATGGCTACACCTTC.

CDR3 sequence: CASSLAHMNTGELFF. The CDR3 DNA reads as TGCGCCAGCAGCTTAGCGCATATGAACACCGGGGAGCTGTTTTTT. This sequence joins TRBV5-1 and TRBJ2-2; no reliable D call. There are 15 residues in the CDR3. The V end was cut by 2 bases, the J end by 1 base, with 9 bases between. Germline assignment: CDR1 SGHRS and CDR2 YFSETQ. Supplemented by reference TRBV5-1 and TRBJ2-2, the full variable domain reads KAGVTQTPRYLIKTRGQQVTLSCSPISGHRSVSWYQQTPGQGLQFLFEYFSETQRNKGNFPGRFSGRQFSNSRSEMNVSTLELGDSALYLCASSLAHMNTGELFFGEGSRLTVL.

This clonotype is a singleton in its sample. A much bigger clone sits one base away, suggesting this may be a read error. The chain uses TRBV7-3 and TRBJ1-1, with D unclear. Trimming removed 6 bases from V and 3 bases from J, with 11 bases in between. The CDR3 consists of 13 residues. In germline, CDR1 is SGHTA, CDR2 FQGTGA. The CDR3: CASRQNTYTEAFF. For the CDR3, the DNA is TGTGCCAGCAGGCAAAACACCTACACTGAAGCTTTCTTT. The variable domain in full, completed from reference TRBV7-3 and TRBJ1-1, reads GAGVSQTPSNKVTEKGKYVELRCDPISGHTALYWYRQSLGQGPEFLIYFQGTGAADDSGLPNDRFFAVRPEGSVSTLKIQRTERGDSAVYLCASRQNTYTEAFFGQGTRLTVV.

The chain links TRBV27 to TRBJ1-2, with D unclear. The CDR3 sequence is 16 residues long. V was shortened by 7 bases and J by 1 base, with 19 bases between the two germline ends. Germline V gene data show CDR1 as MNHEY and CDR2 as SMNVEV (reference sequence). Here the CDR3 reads CASTTLDPGGNYGYTF. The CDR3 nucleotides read TGTGCCAGCACCACCCTAGACCCCGGTGGTAACTATGGCTACACCTTC.

As DNA, the CDR3 is TGTGCCAGCAGTTCCCGACGCGACCCCATAGATGAGCAGTTCTTC. It encodes CASSSRRDPIDEQFF. The chain combines TRBV3-1 with TRBJ2-1; D gene uncertain. CDR3 size: 15 residues. Germline V gene sequence: CDR1 LGHDT, CDR2 YNNKEL (reference sequence). V was cut by 6 bases and J by 8 bases, with 20 bases left in between.

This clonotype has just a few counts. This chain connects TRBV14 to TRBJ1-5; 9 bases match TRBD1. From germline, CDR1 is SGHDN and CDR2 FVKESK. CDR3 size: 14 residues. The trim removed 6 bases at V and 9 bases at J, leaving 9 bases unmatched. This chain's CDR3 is CASRPRDRVWPQHF. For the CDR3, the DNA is TGTGCCAGCAGGCCCCGGGACAGGGTCTGGCCCCAGCATTTT.